This record concerns one T cell receptor (beta chain) sequence. Its antigen remains unknown. There was one heparinised blood draw per donor, averaging roughly 100 mL. This sample was included in a study of beta chain features in type 1 diabetes. V shed 3 bases, J shed 4 bases, and the junction held 4 bases outside the gene matches. The CDR3 sequence is 14 residues long. The V gene's germline CDR1 is SGHTA and CDR2 FQGNSA. Expressed TCRB transcripts got sequenced, as all isolated RNA was reverse transcribed. Sequenced by immunoSEQ multiplex PCR; TCRdb stores in-frame clones only, minus some. The sample lists a few hundred thousand clones, 11% occurring once. The study's findings and limits: Across patients, naive, central memory and Treg TCRB repertoires exhibited apparently greater similarity than was observed across healthy donors. PCR might favor shorter templates, equally in patients and controls. In cDNA sequencing, cells with high TCR expression could be over-represented.

The rearrangement links TRBV7-2 to TRBJ2-3, with TRBD2 matching over 7 bases. The sequence was collected from a woman under 40 in good health. Sequencing was performed on naive CD4+ T cells from blood. In DNA, the CDR3 is TGTGCCAGCAGCTTCACAGCGGGATCAGATACGCAGTATTTT. It codes for CASSFTAGSDTQYF.